This T cell receptor beta chain appears in the sequencing data of a study of T cell repertoires in cytomegalovirus infection. MiXCR was run by TCRdb on the reads, yielding one entry per CDR3 protein. The sample lists just over 450,000 distinct CDR3 sequences, under 55% occurring once. The germline V gene encodes CDR1 SGHTA and CDR2 FQGNSA. This CDR3 comprises 14 residues. V was clipped by 6 bases and J by 4 bases, with 14 bases between them. Note on this clonotype: What it recognizes is unknown.

This rearrangement joins TRBV7-2 to TRBJ2-3; D is undetermined. The specimen comprised cultured PBMCs, sampled from culture after CMV antigen stimulation. The clonotype originates from a human donor in good health (CMV status not recorded). Some clones in this sample may be carry-over from other donors' samples. This CDR3 reads CASSSAVSADTQYF. The CDR3 coding sequence is TGTGCCAGCAGTTCGGCGGTTAGTGCAGATACGCAGTATTTT.